Listed here are 14 T cell receptor beta chains from one sample, sequenced in a study of blood T cell repertoires in COVID-19. The data were produced by immunoSEQ multiplex PCR, yet TCRdb's version contains in-frame clones alone and is incomplete. The table lists 250,000 to 350,000 clones, around nine tenths of them singletons, with around an eighth in the top ten. The sequenced sample consisted of peripheral blood. The receptors stem from an older woman with acute or convalescent COVID-19.

The chain joins TRBV2 to TRBJ2-1, with a weak D call TRBD2 (5 bases). Trimming left V 6 bases short and J 3 bases short, with 9 bases between. Germline V gene lookup returns CDR1 SNHLY and CDR2 FYNNEI. This CDR3 has 13 residues. The CDR3 reads CASSFGLYNEQFF. CDR3 nucleotide sequence: TGTGCCAGCAGCTTCGGACTCTACAATGAGCAGTTCTTC.

The genes are TRBV7-3 and TRBJ1-2; perhaps TRBD1 as D (5 bases). The CDR3 sequence is 13 residues long. Trimming shortened V by 6 bases and J by 8 bases, and 16 bases separated the two germline ends. In germline, CDR1 is SGHTA, CDR2 FQGTGA. As DNA, the CDR3 is TGTGCCAGCAGTTCTACAGGCCTGAAGGGCTACACCTTC. Amino acid sequence: CASSSTGLKGYTF.

The V and J genes are TRBV9 and TRBJ2-1; TRBD2 matches at 10 bases. CDR3 length: 16 amino acids. With 0 bases clipped from V and 9 bases from J, the junction kept 9 bases outside the gene matches. CDR1 is SGDLS, CDR2 YYNGEE, per germline. The CDR3 is CASSVASSGRGAEQFF. DNA for the CDR3: TGTGCCAGCAGCGTAGCTTCTAGCGGGAGAGGGGCTGAGCAGTTCTTC.

V usage is TRBV6-5 and J usage is TRBJ2-1; 9 bases are a match to TRBD2. Germline V gene lookup returns CDR1 MNHEY and CDR2 SVGAGI. After removal of 1 base from V and 5 bases from J, the junction contained 3 bases not matched to a gene. CDR3 size: 15 residues. The CDR3 region has the DNA TGTGCCAGCAGTTACTTGCGGGGGGGCCACAATGAGCAGTTCTTC. It specifies CASSYLRGGHNEQFF.

The rearrangement uses TRBV4-1 and TRBJ1-3; D not certain. This CDR3 spans 12 amino acids. Germline V lookup: CDR1 MGHRA, CDR2 YSYEKL. The ends were cut back, 3 bases at V and 4 bases at J, with 4 bases in the middle. The CDR3 loop is CASSHEGNTIYF. In nucleotides, the CDR3 is TGCGCCAGCAGCCATGAGGGAAACACCATATATTTT.

J is TRBJ2-1 and V is TRBV12-3 or TRBV12-4, with 13 nucleotides matching TRBD2. The CDR3 extends over 13 amino acids. With 8 bases clipped from V and 7 bases from J, the junction kept 2 bases outside the gene matches. CDR3 nucleotides: TGTGCCAGCCGGACTAGCGGGGGAAATGAGCAGTTCTTC. This gives the protein CASRTSGGNEQFF.

In DNA form, the CDR3 reads TGTGCCAGCAGTTTATGGCTGACAGGTCTCGGCTATGGCTACACCTTC. It translates to CASSLWLTGLGYGYTF. The gene calls are TRBV28 and TRBJ1-2, with D perhaps TRBD1 (6 bases). The germline gives CDR1 MDHEN, CDR2 SYDVKM. V was cut by 0 bases and J by 4 bases, with 15 bases left in between. The CDR3 sequence is 16 residues long.

This clone was seen a few times. The chain recombines TRBV3-1 (or the pseudogene TRBV3-2) with TRBJ1-5, with TRBD1 as a possible D gene (5 bases). V gave up 3 bases and J gave up 7 bases, with 10 bases separating them. CDR1 LGHDT and CDR2 YNNKEL come from the germline V gene (reference sequence). This CDR3 is 13 amino acids long. The CDR3 reads CASSHRAGQPQHF. In nucleotides, the CDR3 is TGTGCCAGCAGCCACAGGGCGGGGCAGCCCCAGCATTTT.

J is TRBJ1-1 and V is TRBV14; D gene ambiguous. The CDR3 is 16 amino acids. In germline, CDR1 is SGHDN, CDR2 FVKESK. Trimming stripped 4 bases from V and 0 bases from J, with 15 bases between. DNA for the CDR3: TGTGCCAGCAGCCCCTCGCGAGGCACTCTGAACACTGAAGCTTTCTTT. This translates into CASSPSRGTLNTEAFF.

The chain combines TRBV6-2 or TRBV6-3 with TRBJ2-1; 8 bases align to TRBD2. V shed 3 bases, J shed 8 bases, and the junction held 6 bases outside the gene matches. This CDR3 is 14 amino acids long. Per germline, CDR1 MNHEY and CDR2 SVGEGT. The CDR3 sequence: CASSYPLAGDEQFF. For the CDR3, the DNA is TGTGCCAGCAGTTATCCCCTAGCGGGCGATGAGCAGTTCTTC.

This rearrangement joins TRBV5-1 to TRBJ2-5, with TRBD1 identical over 7 bases. The ends lost 3 bases at V and 5 bases at J; junction bases unmatched: 10. This CDR3 is 15 amino acids long. CDR1 is SGHRS, CDR2 YFSETQ, per germline. CDR3: CASSSIPQGTETQYF. The CDR3 DNA reads as TGCGCCAGCAGCTCCATCCCACAGGGGACGGAGACCCAGTACTTC.

V and J are TRBV12-2 and TRBJ2-1; the table calls TRBD1, which could not be checked here. TRBV12-2 is annotated as a pseudogene. This CDR3 comprises 16 residues. CDR3 in amino acids: CASRSTTGSSYNEQFF. CDR3 nucleotide sequence: TGTGCAAGTCGCTCAACTACAGGTAGCTCCTACAATGAGCAGTTCTTC.

This clone has only one observation. The sample contains more than one DNA sequence encoding this CDR3. The rearrangement joins TRBV28 to TRBJ2-7; 11 bases agree with TRBD1. The CDR3 spans 15 residues. V lost 5 bases to trimming and J lost 2 bases; unmatched junction nucleotides: 5. CDR1 is MDHEN and CDR2 is SYDVKM in the germline V gene. CDR3 in DNA: TGTGCCAGCAGTCCAGGACAGGGGGCTCCCTACGAGCAGTACTTC. Its protein product is CASSPGQGAPYEQYF.

The V and J genes are TRBV6-4 and TRBJ1-1; 7 positions match TRBD1. From germline, CDR1 is MRHNA and CDR2 SNTAGT. This CDR3 has 13 residues. Trimming at V came to 6 bases and at J to 3 bases, leaving 4 bases not matched to a gene. The CDR3 here is CASREQGDTEAFF. CDR3 bases: TGTGCCAGCAGGGAGCAGGGGGACACTGAAGCTTTCTTT.